This T cell receptor (beta chain) was profiled in a study of OX40 agonist ivuxolimab in advanced cancers. Background on the study: Ivuxolimab was delivered to patients intravenously every 2 weeks at doses spanning 0.01 to 10 mg/kg. Of the participants, roughly 40% had some prior anti-PD-1, anti-PD-L1 or anti-CTLA-4 therapy, which was allowed. Whole-study findings and limits: Antigen targets of the expanded peripheral T cells went undetermined.

This table comes from immunoSEQ multiplex PCR, and its TCRdb copy is limited to in-frame clones, with some not included. The table shows 45,000 to 65,000 clones, with about 87% occurring only once. Remarks on this clone: Antigen specificity is unknown.

The receptor's source is an adult with an advanced solid tumor such as melanoma, head and neck, liver or kidney cancer. This specimen was CD4+ or CD8+ T cells sorted from blood, taken in a trial of the OX40 agonist ivuxolimab.

CDR3 residues: CASSRGQGAGELFF. The CDR3, as DNA: TGTGCCAGCAGTCGAGGACAGGGAGCCGGGGAGCTGTTTTTT. The V call is TRBV6-5, the J call TRBJ2-2, with TRBD1 matching over 8 bases. The CDR3 has 14 residues. V shed 5 bases, J shed 6 bases, and the junction held 5 bases outside the gene matches. Germline CDR1 is MNHEY and CDR2 is SVGAGI.